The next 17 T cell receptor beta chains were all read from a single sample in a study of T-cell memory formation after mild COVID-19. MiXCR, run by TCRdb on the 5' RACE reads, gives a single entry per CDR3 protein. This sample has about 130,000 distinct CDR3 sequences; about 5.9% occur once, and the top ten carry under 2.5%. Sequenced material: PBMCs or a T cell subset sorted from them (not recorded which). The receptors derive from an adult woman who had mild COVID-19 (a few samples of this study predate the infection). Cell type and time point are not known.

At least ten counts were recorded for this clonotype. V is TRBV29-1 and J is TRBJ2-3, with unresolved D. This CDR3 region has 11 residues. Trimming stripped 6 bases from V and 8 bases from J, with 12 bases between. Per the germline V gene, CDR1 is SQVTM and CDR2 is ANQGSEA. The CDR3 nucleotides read TGCAGCGTCCTGCCCACGGGTACGCAGTATTTT. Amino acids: CSVLPTGTQYF.

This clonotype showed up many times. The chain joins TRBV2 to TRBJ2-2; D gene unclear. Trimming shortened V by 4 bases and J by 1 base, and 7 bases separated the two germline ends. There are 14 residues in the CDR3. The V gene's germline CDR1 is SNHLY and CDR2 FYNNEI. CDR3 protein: CASSASMNTGELFF. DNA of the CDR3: TGTGCCAGCAGTGCGTCTATGAACACCGGGGAGCTGTTTTTT. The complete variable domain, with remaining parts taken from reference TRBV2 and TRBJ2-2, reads EPEVTQTPSHQVTQMGQEVILRCVPISNHLYFYWYRQILGQKVEFLVSFYNNEISEKSEIFDDQFSVERPDGSNFTLKIRSTKLEDSAMYFCASSASMNTGELFFGEGSRLTVL.

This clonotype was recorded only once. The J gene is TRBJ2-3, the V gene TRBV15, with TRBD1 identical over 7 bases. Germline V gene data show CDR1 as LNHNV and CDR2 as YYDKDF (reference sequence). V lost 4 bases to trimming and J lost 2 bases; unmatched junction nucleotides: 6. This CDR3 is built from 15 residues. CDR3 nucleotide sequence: TGTGCCACCAGCACCTACAGGGGATTCACAGATACGCAGTATTTT. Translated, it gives CATSTYRGFTDTQYF.

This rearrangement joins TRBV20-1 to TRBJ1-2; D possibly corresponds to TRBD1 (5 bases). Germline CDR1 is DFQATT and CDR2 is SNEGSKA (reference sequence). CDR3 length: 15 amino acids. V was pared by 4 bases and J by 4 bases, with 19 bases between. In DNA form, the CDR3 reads TGCAGTGCTACGGGGGGAAACTCGCAATCCTATGGCTACACCTTC. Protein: CSATGGNSQSYGYTF.

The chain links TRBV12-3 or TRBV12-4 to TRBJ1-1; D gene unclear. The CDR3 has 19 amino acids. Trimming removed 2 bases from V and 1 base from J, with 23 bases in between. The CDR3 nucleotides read TGTGCCAGCAGTTTACCCCCGCGAAGGGCCGGCCATTGGAACACTGAAGCTTTCTTT. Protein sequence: CASSLPPRRAGHWNTEAFF.

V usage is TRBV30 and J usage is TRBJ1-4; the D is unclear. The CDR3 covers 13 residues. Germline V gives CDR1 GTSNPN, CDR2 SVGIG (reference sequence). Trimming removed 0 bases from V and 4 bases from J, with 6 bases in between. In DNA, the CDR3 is TGTGCCTGGAGTGTACGGGATAATGAAAAACTGTTTTTT. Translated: CAWSVRDNEKLFF.

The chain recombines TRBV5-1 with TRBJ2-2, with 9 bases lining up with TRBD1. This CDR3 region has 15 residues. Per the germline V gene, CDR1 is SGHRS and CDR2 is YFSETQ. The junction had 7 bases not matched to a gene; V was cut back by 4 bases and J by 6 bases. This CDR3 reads CASSLPQGAAGELFF. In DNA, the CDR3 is TGCGCCAGCAGCCTCCCACAGGGGGCGGCCGGGGAGCTGTTTTTT.

CDR3 nucleotide sequence: TGTGCCAGCAGCTTAACGGCCGGTGTAGATACGCAGTATTTT. Translating gives CASSLTAGVDTQYF. This chain uses TRBV7-9 with TRBJ2-3; no clear D gene. The germline V gene has CDR1 SEHNR and CDR2 FQNEAQ (reference sequence). The CDR3 sequence is 14 residues long. V was trimmed by 2 bases and J by 5 bases, leaving 11 bases between them.

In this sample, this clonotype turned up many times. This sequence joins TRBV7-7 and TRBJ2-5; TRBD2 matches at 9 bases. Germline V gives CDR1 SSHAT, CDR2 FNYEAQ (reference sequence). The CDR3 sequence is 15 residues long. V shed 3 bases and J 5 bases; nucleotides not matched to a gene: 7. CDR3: CASSFAGGPEETQYF. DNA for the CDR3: TGTGCCAGCAGCTTTGCGGGGGGGCCCGAGGAGACCCAGTACTTC.

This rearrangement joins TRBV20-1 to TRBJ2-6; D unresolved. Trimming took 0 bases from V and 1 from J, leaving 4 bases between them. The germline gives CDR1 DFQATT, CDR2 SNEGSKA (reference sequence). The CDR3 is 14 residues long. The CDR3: CSAREGSGANVLTF. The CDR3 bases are TGCAGTGCTAGAGAGGGATCTGGGGCCAACGTCCTGACTTTC.

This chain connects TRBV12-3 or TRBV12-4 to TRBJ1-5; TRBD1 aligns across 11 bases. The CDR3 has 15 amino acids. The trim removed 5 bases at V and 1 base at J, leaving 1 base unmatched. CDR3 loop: CASSRDRGSNQPQHF. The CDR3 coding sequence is TGTGCCAGCAGTCGGGACAGGGGGAGCAATCAGCCCCAGCATTTT.

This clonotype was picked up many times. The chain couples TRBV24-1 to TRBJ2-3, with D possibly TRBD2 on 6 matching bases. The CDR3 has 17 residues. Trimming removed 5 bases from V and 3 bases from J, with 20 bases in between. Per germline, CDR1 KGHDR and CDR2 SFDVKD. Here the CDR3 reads CATSGLPSATRTDTQYF. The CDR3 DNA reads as TGTGCCACCAGTGGCCTTCCTAGCGCCACACGTACAGATACGCAGTATTTT.

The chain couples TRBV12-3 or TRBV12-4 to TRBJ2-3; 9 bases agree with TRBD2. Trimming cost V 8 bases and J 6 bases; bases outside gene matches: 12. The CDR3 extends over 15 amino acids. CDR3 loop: CASSWGRGGWDTQYF. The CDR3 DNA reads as TGTGCCAGCTCCTGGGGGCGGGGGGGCTGGGATACGCAGTATTTT.

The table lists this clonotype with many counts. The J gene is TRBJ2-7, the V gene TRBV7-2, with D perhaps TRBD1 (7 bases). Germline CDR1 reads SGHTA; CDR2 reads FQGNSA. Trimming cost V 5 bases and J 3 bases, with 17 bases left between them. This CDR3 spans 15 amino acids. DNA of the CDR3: TGTGCCAGCAGCCGCCAGACAGGGACTGGCTACGAGCAGTACTTC. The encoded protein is CASSRQTGTGYEQYF.

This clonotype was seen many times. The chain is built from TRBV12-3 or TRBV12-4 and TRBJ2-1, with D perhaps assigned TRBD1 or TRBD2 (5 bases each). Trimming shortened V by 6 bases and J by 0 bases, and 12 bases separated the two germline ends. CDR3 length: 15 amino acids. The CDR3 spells CASSRTGGSYNEQFF. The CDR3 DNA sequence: TGTGCCAGCAGCCGTACTGGGGGCTCCTACAATGAGCAGTTCTTC.

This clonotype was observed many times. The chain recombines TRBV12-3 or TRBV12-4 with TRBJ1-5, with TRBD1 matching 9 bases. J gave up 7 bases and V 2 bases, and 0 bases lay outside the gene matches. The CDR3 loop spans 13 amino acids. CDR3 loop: CASSLTGGQPQHF. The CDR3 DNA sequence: TGTGCCAGCAGTTTAACAGGGGGCCAGCCCCAGCATTTT.

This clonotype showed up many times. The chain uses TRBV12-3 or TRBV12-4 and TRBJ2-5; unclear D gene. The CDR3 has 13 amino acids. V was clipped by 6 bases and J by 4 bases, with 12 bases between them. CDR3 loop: CASSSLERETQYF. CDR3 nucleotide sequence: TGTGCCAGCAGCTCGCTAGAACGAGAGACCCAGTACTTC.